The 19 T cell receptor beta chains below come from one sample, sequenced in a study of blood T cells in healthy people across ages. Primers used in a second PCR of about 6 to 11 cycles were a sample-barcoded 5' primer and a J-beta primer mix. TCRdb re-called the 5' RACE reads through MiXCR, storing one row per CDR3 protein. The data show hundreds of thousands of distinct CDR3 sequences, about 42% seen once. The sample comprised blood. The source is a man older than 75 in good health.

This clonotype was observed at least ten times. This rearrangement joins TRBV20-1 to TRBJ2-5; 7 bases are shared with TRBD1. V lost 6 bases, J lost 6 bases, and 13 bases stayed unmatched. The CDR3 covers 14 residues. Per germline, CDR1 DFQATT and CDR2 SNEGSKA (reference sequence). CDR3 coding DNA: TGCAGTGCCCCACCCCCGACAGGGCAGCAGACCCAGTACTTC. Its translation is CSAPPPTGQQTQYF.

Comments on this clonotype: This may stem from a read error, because a much larger clone lies one nucleotide away. The V gene is TRBV24-1, the J gene TRBJ2-5; maybe TRBD2 (5 bases). Trimming shortened V by 6 bases and J by 11 bases, and 9 bases separated the two germline ends. The CDR3 is 10 residues long. Per the germline V gene, CDR1 is KGHDR and CDR2 is SFDVKD. CDR3 protein: CATSHGEQYF. CDR3 coding DNA: TGTGCCACCAGTCACGGGGAGCAGTACTTC.

This clonotype has only one observation. V is TRBV7-3 and J is TRBJ2-4; D remains unclear. The J call may be faulty, since TRBJ2-7 better matches the DNA end. Per the germline V gene, CDR1 is SGHTA and CDR2 is FQGTGA. This CDR3 spans 16 amino acids. The CDR3 loop reads CASSLIGPASSYEQYF. The CDR3 DNA is TGTGCCAGCAGCTTAATAGGGCCAGCGAGCTCCTACGAGCAGTACTTC.

A word on this clonotype: A read error is possible here, since a much larger clone lies one base away. The V gene is TRBV7-2, the J gene TRBJ2-3; TRBD2 matches 11 bases. The CDR3 has 17 amino acids. The germline V gene encodes CDR1 SGHTA and CDR2 FQGNSA. V lost 5 bases to trimming and J lost 2 bases; unmatched junction nucleotides: 9. The CDR3 nucleotides read TGTGCCAGCAGCACCAAGACTAGCGGGGCCCACACAGATACGCAGTATTTT. This codes for CASSTKTSGAHTDTQYF.

This chain connects TRBV5-1 to TRBJ2-2; the match to TRBD2 covers 12 bases. Germline V CDR1 and CDR2: SGHRS, YFSETQ. Trimming cost V 4 bases and J 7 bases; bases outside gene matches: 5. The CDR3 is 15 residues long. Written as DNA, the CDR3 is TGCGCCAGCAGCCGGGGGACTAGCGGGTTCGGGGAGCTGTTTTTT. It encodes CASSRGTSGFGELFF.

The rearrangement uses TRBV7-3 and TRBJ2-1; weak D call: TRBD2 (6 bases). V lost 5 bases and J 10 bases, leaving 24 bases between the germline ends. CDR3 length equals 16 residues. Per the germline V gene, CDR1 is SGHTA and CDR2 is FQGTGA. As DNA, the CDR3 is TGTGCCAGCAGCCGAAATCGGGACTTCAGCTTTCGGGAGCAGTTCTTC. Amino acid sequence: CASSRNRDFSFREQFF.

The V gene is TRBV10-3, the J gene TRBJ2-3; 8 nucleotides align to TRBD2. CDR3 length: 12 residues. The ends lost 11 bases at V and 4 bases at J; junction bases unmatched: 5. Germline CDR1 and CDR2: ENHRY and SYGVKD. CDR3 nucleotide sequence: TGTGCCGTGGGACTAGTTGCAGATACGCAGTATTTT. Residues: CAVGLVADTQYF.

This clonotype has a handful of counts. The rearrangement uses TRBV5-1 and TRBJ2-1; no firm D call. The end of the DNA is better explained by TRBJ2-7, so the J call may be wrong. Germline-derived CDR1 and CDR2 are SGHRS and YFSETQ. This CDR3 comprises 14 residues. CDR3 protein: CASSLELTYNEQYF. The DNA for the CDR3 is TGCGCCAGCAGCTTGGAACTGACCTACAATGAGCAGTACTTC.

This clonotype was seen a few times. This chain uses TRBV20-1 with TRBJ1-2, with 10 bases lining up with TRBD1. CDR1 DFQATT and CDR2 SNEGSKA come from the germline V gene (reference sequence). The CDR3 loop spans 13 amino acids. As DNA, the CDR3 is TGCAGCGCGGGCCGGACAGGGGGCTATGGCTACACCTTC. This translates into CSAGRTGGYGYTF.

The chain couples TRBV2 to TRBJ2-3; weak D call: TRBD1 (5 bases). Between the trimmed V and J ends, which lost 2 bases and 6 bases, there was a span of 18 bases. The CDR3 is made up of 16 amino acids. Germline CDR1 reads SNHLY; CDR2 reads FYNNEI. The CDR3 DNA is TGTGCCAGCAGTGAAACGGCAGGGCAAGAGTGGGATACGCAGTATTTT. It translates to CASSETAGQEWDTQYF. The variable domain in full, with the rest retrieved from reference TRBV2 and TRBJ2-3, is EPEVTQTPSHQVTQMGQEVILRCVPISNHLYFYWYRQILGQKVEFLVSFYNNEISEKSEIFDDQFSVERPDGSNFTLKIRSTKLEDSAMYFCASSETAGQEWDTQYFGPGTRLTVL.

DNA for the CDR3: TGTGCCAGCAGCTGGGGTTGGCCGGGTGGCTACACCTTC. It yields the protein CASSWGWPGGYTF. The gene calls are TRBV5-6 and TRBJ1-2; no reliable D call. Germline V CDR1 and CDR2: SGHDT, YYEEEE. The CDR3 extends over 13 amino acids. V was trimmed by 3 bases and J by 7 bases, leaving 13 bases between them.

The V call is TRBV20-1, the J call TRBJ2-5, with 9 bases matching TRBD2. CDR3 length equals 15 residues. Germline trimming cut 7 bases from V and 2 bases from J; bases unmatched to any gene: 11. Germline CDR1 and CDR2: DFQATT and SNEGSKA (reference sequence). CDR3 coding DNA: TGCAGTGTTGACGCGGCGCGGGAGGGACAAGAGACCCAGTACTTC. It codes for CSVDAAREGQETQYF.

The chain carries TRBV6-1 and TRBJ2-1; 15 bases fit TRBD2. Germline V CDR1 and CDR2: MNHNS, SASEGT. The CDR3 covers 19 residues. J gave up 6 bases and V 6 bases, and 15 bases lay outside the gene matches. The CDR3: CASSIPRTSGRAGRNEQFF. As DNA, the CDR3 is TGTGCCAGCAGCATACCTAGGACTAGCGGGAGGGCTGGTCGCAATGAGCAGTTCTTC.

This clonotype has more than one count but fewer than ten. J is TRBJ2-7 and V is TRBV24-1; 7 bases align to TRBD1. CDR3 length: 15 amino acids. V shed 7 bases and J 5 bases; nucleotides not matched to a gene: 13. The germline V gene has CDR1 KGHDR and CDR2 SFDVKD. The CDR3 loop is CATSQPTGDSDEQYF. The CDR3 nucleotides are TGTGCCACCAGCCAACCAACAGGGGATAGCGACGAGCAGTACTTC.

A few counts support this clonotype. The V call is TRBV5-1, the J call TRBJ2-1; tentative D call: TRBD2 (6 bases). The CDR3 extends over 14 amino acids. Per the germline V gene, CDR1 is SGHRS and CDR2 is YFSETQ. V was cut by 0 bases and J by 8 bases, with 12 bases left in between. The CDR3 is CASSLERAGDEQFF. The DNA of the CDR3 is TGCGCCAGCAGCTTGGAGCGGGCAGGTGATGAGCAGTTCTTC.

This clonotype was observed once. The rearrangement links TRBV7-3 to TRBJ2-3, with a possible D match to TRBD2 (6 bases). This CDR3 region has 14 residues. Per germline, CDR1 SGHTA and CDR2 FQGTGA. V shed 4 bases and J shed 2 bases, with 10 bases lying between them. The CDR3 protein is CASSSGGDTDTQYF. The DNA of the CDR3 is TGTGCCAGCAGCTCAGGCGGGGACACAGATACGCAGTATTTT.

This clonotype appeared a few times. CDR3 in amino acids: CASSFITDTQYF. The CDR3 nucleotides read TGTGCCAGCAGCTTCATCACAGATACGCAGTATTTT. This chain joins TRBV7-2 and TRBJ2-3; D call uncertain. The germline gives CDR1 SGHTA, CDR2 FQGNSA. The CDR3 consists of 12 residues. Trimming pared 3 bases from V and 2 bases from J, leaving 3 bases between. Variable domain in full (rest from reference TRBV7-2 and TRBJ2-3): GAGVSQSPSNKVTEKGKDVELRCDPISGHTALYWYRQSLGQGLEFLIYFQGNSAPDKSGLPSDRFSAERTGGSVSTLTIQRTQQEDSAVYLCASSFITDTQYFGPGTRLTVL.

The chain carries TRBV29-1 and TRBJ2-7; 7 bases are a match to TRBD1. The CDR3 is 13 amino acids. Germline values: CDR1 SQVTM, CDR2 ANQGSEA. V shed 8 bases, J shed 3 bases, and the junction held 10 bases outside the gene matches. CDR3 in amino acids: CSIIRDSSYEQYF. The CDR3 DNA reads as TGCAGCATTATAAGGGACAGTAGCTACGAGCAGTACTTC.

The gene calls are TRBV6-6 and TRBJ2-7; D gene unclear. The CDR3 contains 14 residues. V was trimmed by 8 bases and J by 2 bases, leaving 16 bases between them. Germline V gives CDR1 MNHNY, CDR2 SVGAGI (reference sequence). Here the CDR3 reads CASSLPEDPYEQYF. The CDR3 region has the DNA TGTGCCAGCTCTCTGCCAGAGGACCCCTACGAGCAGTACTTC.